This T cell receptor (beta chain) comes out of a study of cytomegalovirus exposure and HLA in healthy donors. This clone came up a few times. Its antigen is not identified. Trimming shortened V by 3 bases and J by 6 bases, and 16 bases separated the two germline ends. The CDR3 is 14 residues long. Germline V lookup: CDR1 SGHRS, CDR2 YFSETQ. These donors were members of the roughly 110-subject validation cohort, a group separate from the approximately 670-subject first cohort. This table comes from immunoSEQ multiplex PCR, and its TCRdb copy is limited to in-frame clones, with some not included. The sample holds some 250,000 clones; approximately 84% are singletons and the top ten take around 1.2%. Findings and caveats of the study: The study recorded some 160 TCR beta chains that were cytomegalovirus-associated. Reported results showed that the classifier diagnosed cytomegalovirus status with high specificity and sensitivity.

The rearrangement joins TRBV5-1 to TRBJ2-7, with D tentatively TRBD2 (6 bases). The clonotype originates from a woman in her 30s in good health and CMV-seropositive. The sequencing input was PBMCs. CDR3 sequence reads: CASSSLQFGSEQYF. The CDR3 DNA sequence: TGCGCCAGCAGCTCCTTACAATTCGGGAGCGAGCAGTACTTC.